This T cell receptor (beta chain) was sequenced during a study of cytomegalovirus exposure and HLA in healthy donors. Overall study findings and caveats: Later on, analysis showed that most CMV-associated TCR beta chains appeared to be HLA-restricted. TCR association rates varied by HLA locus in a later analysis, with DRB1 highest and HLA-C lowest.

V shed 5 bases and J shed 2 bases, with 3 bases lying between them. Germline V lookup: CDR1 SEHNR, CDR2 FQNEAQ (reference sequence). CDR3 size: 11 residues. This clone was seen a handful of times. Its antigen is still unknown. 13 Jbeta primers and 60 Vbeta primers were used for the PCR. Data came from immunoSEQ multiplex PCR; TCRdb stores just in-frame clones and leaves some out. This table holds 200,000 or so clones, about 83% found once. This receptor was obtained from a girl aged 10 to 17 in good health and CMV-seronegative. V gene TRBV7-9 combines with J gene TRBJ1-1; D uncertain. Specimen: PBMCs. The CDR3 bases are TGTGCCAGCAGCCGTAACACTGAAGCTTTCTTT. Its protein product is CASSRNTEAFF. Full variable domain (remainder filled in from reference TRBV7-9 and TRBJ1-1): DTGVSQNPRHKITKRGQNVTFRCDPISEHNRLYWYRQTLGQGPEFLTYFQNEAQLEKSRLLSDRFSAERPKGSFSTLEIQRTEQGDSAMYLCASSRNTEAFFGQGTRLTVV.